These 3 T cell receptor beta chains came from one sample sequenced in a study of long-term antiretroviral therapy in people with HIV. Sequencing used immunoSEQ v3.0 at survey level. The protocol was immunoSEQ multiplex PCR, while the TCRdb copy is restricted to in-frame clones and leaves out a portion. The sample yields approximately 17,000 clones, over 70% seen once. The sequencing here drew on unsorted PBMCs, taken roughly 1.3 years before starting antiretroviral therapy. The receptors originated from a man younger than 45 with HIV.

The gene calls are TRBV28 and TRBJ2-7; 10 positions match TRBD2. V lost 5 bases, J lost 1 base, and 8 bases stayed unmatched. The germline CDR1 and CDR2 sequences are MDHEN and SYDVKM. The CDR3 consists of 16 residues. The CDR3: CASSPSGLAASYEQYF. The CDR3 coding sequence is TGTGCCAGCAGTCCCTCAGGACTAGCGGCTTCCTACGAGCAGTACTTC.

A single count supports this clone. The rearrangement uses TRBV7-3 and TRBJ2-7, with 12 bases identical to TRBD2. This CDR3 comprises 15 residues. V trimming: 5 bases; J trimming: 2 bases; junction bases outside the gene matches: 4. Germline assignment: CDR1 SGHTA and CDR2 FQGTGA. The CDR3 DNA is TGTGCCAGCAGCGTAGGACTAGCGGGACCCTACGAGCAGTACTTC. It yields the protein CASSVGLAGPYEQYF.

The genes are TRBV5-1 and TRBJ2-2; D ambiguous. CDR3 length: 14 residues. The V end was cut by 3 bases, the J end by 1 base, with 7 bases between. Looked up from germline, CDR1 is SGHRS and CDR2 is YFSETQ. In DNA, the CDR3 is TGCGCCAGCAGCTCGACGGTGAACACCGGGGAGCTGTTTTTT. This translates into CASSSTVNTGELFF.